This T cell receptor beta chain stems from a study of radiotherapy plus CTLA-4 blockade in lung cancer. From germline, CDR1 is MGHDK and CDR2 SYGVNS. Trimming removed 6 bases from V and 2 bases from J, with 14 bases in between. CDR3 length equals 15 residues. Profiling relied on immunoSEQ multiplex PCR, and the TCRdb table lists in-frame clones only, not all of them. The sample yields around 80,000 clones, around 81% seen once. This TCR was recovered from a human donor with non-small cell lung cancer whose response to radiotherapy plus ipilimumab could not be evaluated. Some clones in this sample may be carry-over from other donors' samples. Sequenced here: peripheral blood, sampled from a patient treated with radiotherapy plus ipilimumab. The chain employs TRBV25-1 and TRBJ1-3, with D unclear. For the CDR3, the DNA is TGTGCCAGCAGCCCTACTGACGGGGCTGGAAACACCATATATTTT. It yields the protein CASSPTDGAGNTIYF.